The next 15 T cell receptor beta chains were all read from a single sample in a study of T cells in Graves' hyperthyroidism and ophthalmopathy. There were TCR beta CDR3 regions amplified from RNA transcripts. HTBI primers were employed in a first-round RT-PCR of the TCR CDR3. TCRdb fed the multiplex PCR reads into MiXCR, producing one record per CDR3 protein. This table holds about 640,000 distinct CDR3 sequences, 20% found once. The sequenced sample was blood. Receptors originate from a man younger than 40 with Graves' ophthalmopathy.

This clonotype was observed a handful of times. V is TRBV24-1 and J is TRBJ2-3; 7 nucleotides agree with TRBD2. Germline V CDR1 and CDR2: KGHDR, SFDVKD. CDR3 length equals 15 residues. V was pared by 3 bases and J by 5 bases, with 7 bases of the junction left unmatched. In nucleotides, the CDR3 is TGTGCCACCAGTGATACCAGCGGGAATAGAGATACGCAGTATTTT. Translation gives CATSDTSGNRDTQYF.

This clonotype was picked up a small number of times. CDR3 in amino acids: CASSPTVTRQWTSGSSYEQYF. In DNA form, the CDR3 reads TGTGCCAGCAGTCCCACGGTGACACGGCAGTGGACTAGCGGGAGTTCCTACGAGCAGTACTTC. The chain joins TRBV28 to TRBJ2-7; TRBD2 matches at 13 bases. The V gene end was trimmed by 5 bases and the J gene end by 1 base; junction bases not matched to a gene: 20. Germline-derived CDR1 and CDR2 are MDHEN and SYDVKM. This CDR3 has 21 residues.

There are a few counts of this clonotype. The rearrangement uses TRBV28 and TRBJ2-3; no reliable D call. The CDR3 covers 15 residues. Germline V gene lookup returns CDR1 MDHEN and CDR2 SYDVKM. V lost 1 base, J lost 0 bases, and 8 bases lay in between. The CDR3 region has the DNA TGTGCCAGCAGTTTATTAGGAGAAAGCACAGATACGCAGTATTTT. It codes for CASSLLGESTDTQYF.

With respect to this clonotype: Just one base apart from a much larger clone, this may be a read error. The chain employs TRBV7-2 and TRBJ2-1; D is unresolved. The V end lost 2 bases, the J end lost 3 bases, and 2 bases lay between the germline ends. CDR1 is SGHTA and CDR2 is FQGNSA in the germline V gene. This CDR3 is built from 12 residues. The CDR3 protein is CASSLIYNEQFF. CDR3 nucleotides: TGTGCCAGCAGCTTAATCTACAATGAGCAGTTCTTC.

J is TRBJ2-3 and V is TRBV28, with TRBD2 identical over 8 bases. Germline trimming cut 5 bases from V and 0 bases from J; bases unmatched to any gene: 4. The germline V gene encodes CDR1 MDHEN and CDR2 SYDVKM. This CDR3 region has 15 residues. The chain's CDR3 is CASSRLATSTDTQYF. For the CDR3, the DNA is TGTGCCAGCAGTCGACTAGCGACTAGCACAGATACGCAGTATTTT.

The chain employs TRBV7-3 and TRBJ1-4; D is ambiguous. Per the germline V gene, CDR1 is SGHTA and CDR2 is FQGTGA. The germline V and J ends were trimmed by 3 bases and 8 bases, with 10 bases remaining between them. The CDR3 consists of 13 residues. The CDR3 nucleotides read TGTGCCAGCAGCTTCGGCCTAAGGGAAAAACTGTTTTTT. The encoded protein is CASSFGLREKLFF.

This clonotype was seen ten or more times. The chain combines TRBV11-1 with TRBJ2-4; no clear D gene. Germline CDR1 SGHAT, CDR2 FQDESV (reference sequence). The CDR3 spans 16 residues. V lost 1 base and J 1 base, leaving 11 bases between the germline ends. The CDR3 nucleotides read TGTGCCAGCAGCTTAGGACCAGTATCGGCCAAAAACATTCAGTACTTC. This translates into CASSLGPVSAKNIQYF. Using reference TRBV11-1 and TRBJ2-4 for the parts outside the CDR3, the full variable domain is EAEVAQSPRYKITEKSQAVAFWCDPISGHATLYWYRQILGQGPELLVQFQDESVVDDSQLPKDRFSAERLKGVDSTLKIQPAELGDSAMYLCASSLGPVSAKNIQYFGAGTRLSVL.

This clonotype has a handful of counts. The genes are TRBV10-3 and TRBJ2-7; D not certain. The CDR3 length is 15 residues. V was pared by 5 bases and J by 1 base, with 15 bases between. Looked up from germline, CDR1 is ENHRY and CDR2 is SYGVKD. As DNA, the CDR3 is TGTGCCATCAGTCTGGGCCCCCTGGGGTCCTACGAGCAGTACTTC. Translation gives CAISLGPLGSYEQYF.

V usage is TRBV20-1 and J usage is TRBJ2-3; D remains ambiguous. The CDR3 loop spans 11 amino acids. Germline V gene sequence: CDR1 DFQATT, CDR2 SNEGSKA (reference sequence). This CDR3 reads CSGYYTDTQYF. In DNA form, the CDR3 reads TGCAGCGGCTACTACACAGATACGCAGTATTTT.

This rearrangement joins TRBV6-1 to TRBJ1-1; no firm D call. The V and J ends lost 0 bases and 8 bases respectively, with 16 bases between them. Germline assignment: CDR1 MNHNS and CDR2 SASEGT. The CDR3 runs to 15 residues. The CDR3 bases are TGTGCCAGCAGTGAAGCGCTAGGCCGAGTGATAGAAGCTTTCTTT. It translates to CASSEALGRVIEAFF.

The V call is TRBV20-1, the J call TRBJ2-2; D may be TRBD1 or TRBD2 (5 bases each). This CDR3 spans 17 amino acids. Germline CDR1 is DFQATT and CDR2 is SNEGSKA (reference sequence). V shed 0 bases and J shed 2 bases, with 16 bases lying between them. The CDR3: CSARDLSRDANTGELFF. The CDR3 coding sequence is TGCAGTGCTAGAGATCTTTCGAGGGACGCAAACACCGGGGAGCTGTTTTTT.

This clonotype was detected only a few times. J is TRBJ1-3 and V is TRBV7-2; D gene unclear. Germline CDR1 SGHTA, CDR2 FQGNSA. The CDR3 loop spans 13 amino acids. Trimming cost V 5 bases and J 7 bases, with 12 bases left between them. CDR3 coding DNA: TGTGCCAGCAGCCCCGCCCCCCGTAACACCATATATTTT. The encoded protein is CASSPAPRNTIYF.

This clonotype showed up just a few times. The chain has TRBV6-2 or TRBV6-3 and TRBJ2-1; no clear D. This CDR3 is built from 16 residues. CDR1 MNHEY and CDR2 SVGEGT come from the germline V gene. Trimming shortened V by 0 bases and J by 3 bases, and 12 bases separated the two germline ends. In DNA, the CDR3 is TGTGCCAGCAGTTACTCGATAGAGAGAGGCTACAATGAGCAGTTCTTC. It yields the protein CASSYSIERGYNEQFF.

This clonotype was picked up many times. The chain has TRBV11-1 and TRBJ1-2; D is unclear. V lost 5 bases to trimming and J lost 2 bases, with 15 bases between them. The CDR3 contains 15 residues. Germline V gene data show CDR1 as SGHAT and CDR2 as FQDESV (reference sequence). CDR3 amino acids: CASSRTDGPNYGYTF. CDR3 nucleotide sequence: TGTGCCAGCAGCCGGACCGACGGGCCGAACTATGGCTACACCTTC.

Of note for this clonotype: With a much larger clone just one base away, this may be a read error. The V and J genes are TRBV7-2 and TRBJ2-7, with D perhaps TRBD1 (6 bases). The CDR3 runs to 16 residues. V was pared by 5 bases and J by 2 bases, with 19 bases between. From germline, CDR1 is SGHTA and CDR2 FQGNSA. The CDR3 DNA reads TGTGCCAGCAGCGTAACAGGGAGCCTCGGTCCCTACGAGCAGTACTTC. It yields the protein CASSVTGSLGPYEQYF.